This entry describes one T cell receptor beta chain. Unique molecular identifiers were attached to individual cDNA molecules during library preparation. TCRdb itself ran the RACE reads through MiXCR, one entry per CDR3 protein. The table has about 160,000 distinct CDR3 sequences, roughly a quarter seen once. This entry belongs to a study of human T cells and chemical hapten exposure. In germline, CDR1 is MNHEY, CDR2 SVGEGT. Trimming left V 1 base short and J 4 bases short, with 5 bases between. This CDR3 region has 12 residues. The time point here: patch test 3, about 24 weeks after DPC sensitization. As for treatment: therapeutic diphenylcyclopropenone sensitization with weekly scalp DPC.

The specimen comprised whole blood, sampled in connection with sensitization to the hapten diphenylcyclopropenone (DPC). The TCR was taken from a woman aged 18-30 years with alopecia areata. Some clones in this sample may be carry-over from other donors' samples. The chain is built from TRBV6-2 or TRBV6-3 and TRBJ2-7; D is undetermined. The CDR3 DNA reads TGTGCCAGCAGTTACTTCCAGTACGAGCAGTACTTC. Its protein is CASSYFQYEQYF.